This entry is about one T cell receptor beta chain. What this receptor recognizes is not known. No base-level quality is on record; no much larger clone is a single base apart. Patients with ophthalmopathy had moderately to severely active disease, with a Clinical Activity Score of 3 or more, a NOSPECS grade of 4 or more, and a disease duration of less than 3 months. Anyone with other autoimmune diseases, uncontrolled infections, pregnancy or lactation was excluded from the study. Clinical symptoms, serum thyroxine, TRAb, thyroid ultrasound and orbital computed tomography were used for diagnosis. Ficoll-Paque density gradient centrifugation was used to isolate PBMCs from 10 ml of fresh peripheral blood. Total RNA was extracted using Trizol reagent, and RNA quality was checked on an Agilent 2100 Bioanalyzer. For repertoire sequencing, TCR beta CDR3 regions were amplified from RNA transcripts. HTBI primers and the Qiagen OneStep RT-PCR kit were used in a first-round RT-PCR, which was followed by a second-round multiplex PCR, size selection and purification. The libraries underwent paired-end sequencing with 100 bp reads on an Illumina HiSeq2000. The authors processed their data as follows. SOAPnuke was used to process the reads, throwing out any read that had adapters, had uncalled bases, had a mean Phred below 15, or lacked an exact constant-primer or identifier match. COPE v1.2.5 was used to merge high-quality paired reads. Each unique nucleotide sequence was treated as a clonotype, and MiTCR v1.1 was used to align the clonotypes to the IMGT TRB V, D and J references. Only V-J combinations with frequency above 0.0001 were analysed, covering 99.2% of repertoires. A TCR clonal expansion and chaos score per V-J combination was defined as the ratio of F50 clonal expansion to chaos observed in the TCRdist matrix. Features were reduced by Welch's t-statistics and random forest to around 13 V-J combinations, which fed a naive Bayes classifier. The similarity between thyroid and blood repertoires was quantified using the Morisita-Horn index. The public reads were reprocessed in TCRdb via fastp at Q25 and MiXCR, keeping in-frame beta chains. Rows merge per CDR3 protein into single entries with the most common DNA and genes. TCRdb assigned the V and J calls; the authors' analysis was not used. This sample has about 700,000 distinct CDR3 sequences in its table, and 40% of those were observed once. The top ten clonotypes cover roughly 45% of the sample.

This sample stems from a study of Graves' ophthalmopathy and Graves' hyperthyroidism (dated by TCRdb to the late 2010s). For the study in its entirety: Peripheral blood was collected before any treatment was given, at the time of initial diagnosis. T-cell repertoires of thyroid tissue and blood were compared in 5 or 6 hyperthyroidism patients. An independent validation cohort was composed of roughly 18 hyperthyroidism patients and roughly 16 patients who later progressed from hyperthyroidism to ophthalmopathy. Following sampling, methimazole starting at 30 mg daily was administered to hyperthyroidism patients, and high-dose intravenous methylprednisolone was administered to ophthalmopathy patients. A discovery set of 100 patients (around 45 ophthalmopathy, about 58 stable hyperthyroidism) was enrolled to explore V-J signatures distinguishing ophthalmopathy from hyperthyroidism. In total, 135 blood samples were TCR-sequenced: 40 to 45 ophthalmopathy, under 85 hyperthyroidism and approximately 17 hyperthyroidism-to-ophthalmopathy patients. The study used signatures of the TCR beta repertoire to tell Graves' ophthalmopathy apart from Graves' hyperthyroidism and to predict which patients would progress to ophthalmopathy. Broad study findings and their caveats: Most expanded thyroid clonotypes with frequency above 0.001 were also detected in blood, suggesting blood repertoires may reflect the thyroid immune response. In cross-validation, the 13-signature model distinguished ophthalmopathy from stable hyperthyroidism with about 88% sensitivity and roughly 81% specificity, and in the test set the corresponding values were approximately 80% and 68%. No statistical method was used to predetermine the sample size, and group allocation was not hidden from the investigators. In validation, the model predicted ophthalmopathy progression with more than 70% sensitivity and 72.22% specificity; roughly eleven predicted patients were CT-confirmed with GO in a median of about 6.1 months.

The V and J ends are trimmed by 3 bases and 7 bases, leaving 17 bases between them. From its cysteine to its phenylalanine, the CDR3 spans 15 amino acids. Solely the CDR3 DNA is kept, with 45 bases framed from the first base. The germline V gene encodes CDR1 SGHKS and CDR2 YYEKEE (reference sequence). This chain is built from TRBV5-5 and TRBJ1-5, with no D gene named confidently. The sample comprised peripheral blood. The source is an adult man with Graves' ophthalmopathy. The DNA is as follows: TGTGCCAGCAGCTCGGTAGTCACGTCGGGCCAGCCCCAGCATTTT. This encodes CASSSVVTSGQPQHF.